This TCR beta chain is from a study of blood T cell repertoires in COVID-19. In the study overall: PBMCs, B-cell-depleted T cells, or T cells provided the cDNA or gDNA that made up the material.

In the authors' workflow: Nucleated cell counts were estimated from reference gene primer amplification. Libraries were prepared by immunoSEQ multiplex PCR; TCRdb keeps only in-frame clonotypes and omits some of them. That table is the source of V, J and clone size, and D and trimming were worked out from the DNA. The sample yields about 290,000 clones, roughly 91% seen once. Germline-derived CDR1 and CDR2 are LGHNA and YNFKEQ. This CDR3 contains 19 residues. V shed 4 bases, J shed 4 bases, and the junction held 10 bases outside the gene matches. What was sequenced was peripheral blood. The rearrangement links TRBV4-2 to TRBJ2-1; TRBD2 aligns across 16 bases. The clonotype comes from a middle-aged man with acute or convalescent COVID-19. The CDR3 nucleotides are TGTGCCAGCAGCCCCCAGGGGACTAGCGGGGGGGCGATATACAATGAGCAGTTCTTC. This sequence encodes CASSPQGTSGGAIYNEQFF.